A single sample is the source of the 27 T cell receptor beta chains below, sequenced in a study of blood T cells in healthy people across ages. PCR was performed a second time for roughly 7 to 11 cycles using a sample-barcoded 5' primer and a J-beta primer mix. Via MiXCR, TCRdb re-called the 5' RACE reads, giving one row per CDR3 protein. The sample lists fewer than 2,000,000 distinct CDR3 sequences, approximately 32% occurring once. Specimen: blood. The origin of the receptors is a woman in her 30s in good health.

This clonotype was counted between two and nine times. The rearrangement joins TRBV15 to TRBJ2-7, with 8 bases that match TRBD2. With 0 bases clipped from V and 4 bases from J, the junction kept 8 bases outside the gene matches. CDR1 and CDR2 from the germline V gene are LNHNV and YYDKDF (reference sequence). CDR3 length: 16 amino acids. CDR3 nucleotide sequence: TGTGCCACCAGCAGAGATACTAGCGGTTCGCAGTACGAGCAGTACTTC. It is translated as CATSRDTSGSQYEQYF.

The chain has TRBV20-1 and TRBJ2-3; 7 bases agree with TRBD2. Trimming removed 7 bases from V and 1 base from J; junction bases left unmatched: 11. Germline values: CDR1 DFQATT, CDR2 SNEGSKA (reference sequence). This CDR3 is 15 amino acids long. In DNA, the CDR3 is TGCAGTGTCCCCGACCTAGCGGATCGCACAGATACGCAGTATTTT. Protein sequence: CSVPDLADRTDTQYF.

This clonotype was counted ten times or more. CDR3 coding DNA: TGTGCCAGCACTCGAGCAGGGAACTATGGCTACACCTTC. Translation gives CASTRAGNYGYTF. V usage is TRBV27 and J usage is TRBJ1-2; tentatively, D is TRBD1 (5 bases). Germline loops: CDR1 MNHEY, CDR2 SMNVEV (reference sequence). The CDR3 loop spans 13 amino acids. The germline V and J ends were trimmed by 7 bases and 2 bases, with 11 bases remaining between them.

The V gene is TRBV7-2, the J gene TRBJ2-3; D is perhaps TRBD2 (5 bases). The V gene's germline CDR1 is SGHTA and CDR2 FQGNSA. The CDR3 length is 16 residues. V dropped 2 bases and J dropped 3 bases, with 15 bases sitting between them. The CDR3 nucleotides read TGTGCCAGCAGCTTATTTATGGTAGGGAGAACAGATACGCAGTATTTT. This encodes CASSLFMVGRTDTQYF. Complete variable domain (other parts from reference TRBV7-2 and TRBJ2-3): GAGVSQSPSNKVTEKGKDVELRCDPISGHTALYWYRQSLGQGLEFLIYFQGNSAPDKSGLPSDRFSAERTGGSVSTLTIQRTQQEDSAVYLCASSLFMVGRTDTQYFGPGTRLTVL.

This sequence joins TRBV27 and TRBJ1-1, with a possible D match to TRBD1 (6 bases). The CDR3 has 16 residues. From germline, CDR1 is MNHEY and CDR2 SMNVEV (reference sequence). This CDR3 is CATLGRGRIMNTEAFF. The CDR3, as DNA: TGTGCTACGCTAGGCAGGGGCCGTATCATGAACACTGAAGCTTTCTTT.

V usage is TRBV6-5 and J usage is TRBJ2-7; D possibly corresponds to TRBD2 (6 bases). Germline V gene sequence: CDR1 MNHEY, CDR2 SVGAGI. CDR3 length: 14 residues. V lost 5 bases to trimming and J lost 2 bases, with 13 bases between them. The CDR3: CASSRGTGPYEQYF. The CDR3 DNA is TGTGCCAGCAGTCGCGGGACGGGACCCTACGAGCAGTACTTC.

The chain recombines TRBV12-3 or TRBV12-4 with TRBJ2-1, with D perhaps being TRBD1 or TRBD2 (7 bases each). TRBJ2-7 matches the DNA end more closely, so the J call is doubtful. This CDR3 region has 14 residues. The CDR3 DNA reads TGTGCCAGCAGTTGGGGGGGACAGTACAATGAGCAGTACTTC. Its protein product is CASSWGGQYNEQYF.

Only a few counts were recorded for this clonotype. This sequence joins TRBV4-1 and TRBJ1-2; TRBD1 might be the D (5 bases). Between the trimmed V and J ends, which lost 3 bases and 3 bases, there was a span of 14 bases. Germline CDR1 MGHRA, CDR2 YSYEKL. The CDR3 sequence is 15 residues long. The DNA of the CDR3 is TGCGCCAGCAGCCACCCTACCGGAGGGGACTATGGCTACACCTTC. Translated: CASSHPTGGDYGYTF.

The V and J genes are TRBV6-2 or TRBV6-3 and TRBJ2-1, with TRBD2 as a possible D gene (6 bases). V was cut by 6 bases and J by 4 bases, with 25 bases left in between. This CDR3 region has 18 residues. CDR1 and CDR2 (germline): MNHEY, SVGEGT. The CDR3 sequence: CASSSILADHPAYNEQFF. CDR3 nucleotides: TGTGCCAGCAGCTCCATCTTAGCGGACCATCCTGCGTACAATGAGCAGTTCTTC.

This clonotype was counted a few times. The chain joins TRBV4-1 to TRBJ2-1; 7 nucleotides align to TRBD2. The CDR3 sequence is 14 residues long. The germline V gene encodes CDR1 MGHRA and CDR2 YSYEKL. V shed 6 bases, J shed 8 bases, and the junction held 10 bases outside the gene matches. DNA of the CDR3: TGCGCCAGCAGTGGCACGGCTAGCGGCTATGAGCAGTTCTTC. Translation gives CASSGTASGYEQFF.

The chain uses TRBV12-3 or TRBV12-4 and TRBJ1-5, with TRBD1 matching over 7 bases. This CDR3 contains 15 residues. After removal of 8 bases from V and 0 bases from J, the junction contained 7 bases not matched to a gene. The CDR3 loop reads CASRGQALSNQPQHF. CDR3 DNA sequence: TGTGCCAGCCGTGGACAGGCCCTTAGCAATCAGCCCCAGCATTTT.

The CDR3 region is CSASPSSYNEQFF. In DNA form, the CDR3 reads TGCAGTGCTAGCCCGAGCTCCTACAATGAGCAGTTCTTC. The rearrangement uses TRBV20-1 and TRBJ2-1; no definite D call. Trimming stripped 3 bases from V and 0 bases from J, with 6 bases between. Per germline, CDR1 DFQATT and CDR2 SNEGSKA (reference sequence). The CDR3 contains 13 residues.

This clonotype came up a few times. The chain links TRBV11-2 to TRBJ2-7, with a possible D match to TRBD1 (6 bases). The V end lost 6 bases, the J end lost 3 bases, and 18 bases lay between the germline ends. CDR1 and CDR2 from the germline V gene are SGHAT and FQNNGV. This CDR3 is built from 15 residues. CDR3 region: CASSTGPLGSYEQYF. The CDR3 DNA follows: TGTGCCAGCAGTACAGGGCCCTTGGGTAGCTACGAGCAGTACTTC.

This clonotype has a handful of counts. The chain links TRBV7-2 to TRBJ2-7; no reliable D call. The V gene's germline CDR1 is SGHTA and CDR2 FQGNSA. This CDR3 spans 15 amino acids. V was shortened by 1 base and J by 0 bases, with 10 bases between the two germline ends. The DNA of the CDR3 is TGTGCCAGCAGCTTAGTTCAGTCAGGCTCCTACGAGCAGTACTTC. This sequence encodes CASSLVQSGSYEQYF.

This clonotype was observed once. V and J are TRBV4-1 and TRBJ2-2; 7 bases match TRBD2. This CDR3 comprises 17 residues. Germline values: CDR1 MGHRA, CDR2 YSYEKL. With 0 bases clipped from V and 1 base from J, the junction kept 5 bases outside the gene matches. CDR3 protein: CASSQDPVAGNTGELFF. The CDR3 nucleotides read TGCGCCAGCAGCCAAGATCCGGTAGCGGGGAACACCGGGGAGCTGTTTTTT.

This sequence joins TRBV4-2 and TRBJ1-2; D is unresolved. The CDR3 spans 16 residues. Per germline, CDR1 LGHNA and CDR2 YNFKEQ. Trimming pared 4 bases from V and 0 bases from J, leaving 15 bases between. Written as DNA, the CDR3 is TGTGCCAGCAGCCCTCGCCAGGTACTAACTAACTATGGCTACACCTTC. Residues: CASSPRQVLTNYGYTF.

The CDR3: CSVDRFGLNYGYTF. For the CDR3, the DNA is TGCAGCGTTGACAGGTTTGGTCTCAACTATGGCTACACCTTC. The gene calls are TRBV29-1 and TRBJ1-2; the D is unclear. The CDR3 covers 14 residues. Germline CDR1 SQVTM, CDR2 ANQGSEA. The ends were cut back, 3 bases at V and 2 bases at J, with 13 bases in the middle. The full variable domain, its missing parts supplied by reference TRBV29-1 and TRBJ1-2, is SAVISQKPSRDICQRGTSLTIQCQVDSQVTMMFWYRQQPGQSLTLIATANQGSEATYESGFVIDKFPISRPNLTFSTLTVSNMSPEDSSIYLCSVDRFGLNYGYTFGSGTRLTVV.

The chain has TRBV5-6 and TRBJ2-1, with D maybe TRBD1 (6 bases). CDR3 length equals 13 residues. Per germline, CDR1 SGHDT and CDR2 YYEEEE. Trimming pared 5 bases from V and 9 bases from J, leaving 15 bases between. The CDR3 sequence is CASSFPTDSEQFF. The CDR3 DNA reads as TGTGCCAGCAGTTTTCCCACGGACAGTGAGCAGTTCTTC. The variable domain in full, with the rest retrieved from reference TRBV5-6 and TRBJ2-1, is DAGVTQSPTHLIKTRGQQVTLRCSPKSGHDTVSWYQQALGQGPQFIFQYYEEEERQRGNFPDRFSGHQFPNYSSELNVNALLLGDSALYLCASSFPTDSEQFFGPGTRLTVL.

The J gene is TRBJ2-4, the V gene TRBV27; 7 nucleotides line up with TRBD1. The DNA end is a closer match to TRBJ2-7, so the J assignment may be wrong. CDR1 is MNHEY, CDR2 SMNVEV, per germline (reference sequence). CDR3 length: 14 amino acids. The chain's CDR3 is CATSRGQGPYEQYF. For the CDR3, the DNA is TGTGCCACCTCGAGGGGGCAGGGGCCCTACGAGCAGTACTTC.

This clonotype has only a few counts. This chain's CDR3 is CVTSPGLALQETQYF. CDR3 nucleotides: TGTGTCACAAGTCCGGGACTAGCGCTGCAAGAGACCCAGTACTTC. The genes are TRBV15 and TRBJ2-5; 10 bases align to TRBD2. The germline V gene encodes CDR1 LNHNV and CDR2 YYDKDF (reference sequence). CDR3 length: 15 residues.

V is TRBV20-1 and J is TRBJ1-3; perhaps TRBD1 as D (5 bases). CDR3 length: 15 residues. V lost 4 bases, J lost 0 bases, and 13 bases lay in between. Germline CDR1 and CDR2: DFQATT and SNEGSKA (reference sequence). The CDR3 here is CSANTGADSGNTIYF. The CDR3, as DNA: TGCAGTGCTAATACAGGAGCAGACTCTGGAAACACCATATATTTT.

This clonotype was seen a handful of times. The chain carries TRBV9 and TRBJ2-1, with TRBD2 matching 9 bases. The germline CDR1 and CDR2 sequences are SGDLS and YYNGEE. Trimming at V came to 1 base and at J to 4 bases, leaving 3 bases not matched to a gene. CDR3 length: 15 amino acids. The CDR3 region has the DNA TGTGCCAGCAGCGTACAGGCGGGGGGGTACAATGAGCAGTTCTTC. Protein sequence: CASSVQAGGYNEQFF.

The V gene is TRBV27, the J gene TRBJ2-3; TRBD1 matches at 9 bases. Germline lookup yields CDR1 MNHEY and CDR2 SMNVEV (reference sequence). This CDR3 is 16 amino acids long. The trim removed 5 bases at V and 0 bases at J, leaving 6 bases unmatched. CDR3 protein: CASSPRDRASTDTQYF. The DNA for the CDR3 is TGTGCCAGCAGTCCCAGGGACAGGGCTAGCACAGATACGCAGTATTTT.

This clonotype was found many times. The genes are TRBV12-3 or TRBV12-4 and TRBJ2-1; D unclear. This CDR3 is built from 13 residues. Trimming took off 7 bases at V and 1 base at J, with 8 bases between the two ends. CDR3 sequence (DNA): TGTGCCAGCACTAAAAGTTCCTACAATGAGCAGTTCTTC. This encodes CASTKSSYNEQFF.

This clonotype turned up a few times. The CDR3 sequence: CASSHSTSKVDTQYF. CDR3 coding DNA: TGCGCCAGCAGCCATTCGACTAGCAAGGTAGATACGCAGTATTTT. The rearrangement uses TRBV5-1 and TRBJ2-3, with 7 bases lining up with TRBD2. Germline loops: CDR1 SGHRS, CDR2 YFSETQ. The CDR3 contains 15 residues. The V segment lost 4 bases and the J segment 5 bases; nucleotides outside the gene matches: 10.

The chain employs TRBV20-1 and TRBJ2-4; D unclear. The DNA end is a closer match to TRBJ2-7, so the J assignment may be wrong. The length of the CDR3 is 14 residues. In germline, CDR1 is DFQATT, CDR2 SNEGSKA (reference sequence). Written as DNA, the CDR3 is TGCAGTGCTCACAGTGTTCTCTCCACCTACGAGCAGTACTTC. Encoded protein: CSAHSVLSTYEQYF.

As regards this clonotype: This may be a read error: a much more frequent sequence differs by one nucleotide. The CDR3 DNA reads as TGTGCCAGCAGTCGGCCTAAAGAGACCCAGTACTTC. Protein product: CASSRPKETQYF. The chain uses TRBV6-5 and TRBJ2-5, with D uncertain. The V end was cut by 5 bases, the J end by 3 bases, with 7 bases between. The germline V gene encodes CDR1 MNHEY and CDR2 SVGAGI. This CDR3 spans 12 amino acids.